The rows below give T cell receptor beta chains drawn from one sample of a study of shared clonotypes between healthy human individuals. Libraries were prepared by immunoSEQ multiplex PCR; TCRdb keeps only in-frame clonotypes and omits some of them. Of around 340,000 clones listed, less than 85% are singletons. Sequenced: memory CD4+ T cells sorted from blood. The receptor source for this set is a man in his thirties or forties in good health. The CDR3 runs from the conserved cysteine through the conserved F or W. The order of the fields is clone size, V gene, J gene, CDR3 protein. Clone size is shown for a subset of rows, as once, few, many or a class of expanded clone.

NA,TRBV9,TRBJ1-3,CASSVAPGLGNTIYF
NA,TRBV29-1,TRBJ2-5,CSVVRAGETQYF
NA,TRBV18,TRBJ2-7,CASSKNSLGQGEQQYF
NA,TRBV6-6,TRBJ1-1,CASRGASEAFF
NA,TRBV5-4,TRBJ2-7,CASSLDGGTSTYEQYF
NA,TRBV7-2,TRBJ2-7,CASSLGYSPNYEQYF
once,TRBV27,TRBJ2-1,CASSLGSRESSYNEQFF
once,TRBV7-2,TRBJ1-2,CASSLISYGYTF
NA,TRBV10-1,TRBJ2-2,CASSDARQGNTGELFF
NA,TRBV18,TRBJ1-3,CASSPTVIAGNTIYF
NA,TRBV15,TRBJ1-3,CATSRDRGTYLGNTIYF
few,TRBV7-9,TRBJ1-1,CASSFPGQTPSNTEAFF
NA,TRBV11-2,TRBJ1-2,CASSPRSQSLNGYTF
once,TRBV7-8,TRBJ1-3,CASSYSGRNSGNTIYF
once,TRBV9,TRBJ2-2,CASSALGSGELFF
NA,TRBV5-1,TRBJ2-3,CASSLGREAFADTQYF
NA,TRBV19,TRBJ2-4,CASKGGKNIQYF
NA,TRBV7-2,TRBJ2-5,CASSPSAGAFETQYF
NA,TRBV27,TRBJ2-1,CASSLRTRDNEQFF
NA,TRBV15,TRBJ2-5,CATSRGDDETQYF
NA,TRBV28,TRBJ2-1,CASSLRLLAGHEQFF
once,TRBV28,TRBJ1-2,CASSHGQGGYTF
many,TRBV9,TRBJ2-7,CASSPRQDRYEQYF
NA,TRBV6-1,TRBJ2-1,CASSESLRGEQFF
NA,TRBV28,TRBJ1-2,CASSLHRRGSGYTF